A selection of T cell receptor beta chains follows, all from one sample in a study of blood T cells in healthy people across ages. TCRdb re-analysed the 5' RACE reads in MiXCR, keeping a single row per CDR3 protein. The table includes over 1,200,000 distinct CDR3 sequences, approximately 59% detected once. Sequenced input: blood. The receptor set was obtained from a man aged 18 to 29 in good health. CDR3s include the opening cysteine and the closing phenylalanine or tryptophan. The order of the fields is clone size, V gene, D gene, J gene, CDR3 DNA, CDR3 protein. A D gene is named only where the DNA matches it firmly. A clone size is listed for some rows: how often the clone was seen (once, few, many), or a class if it is expanded.

clone_size: -
v_call: TRBV6-2/TRBV6-3
d_call: -
j_call: TRBJ2-4
cdr3_nt: TGTGCCAGCAGCGCGGTAGCCAAAAACATTCAGTACTTC
cdr3_aa: CASSAVAKNIQYF

clone_size: -
v_call: TRBV7-9
d_call: -
j_call: TRBJ1-1
cdr3_nt: TGTGCCAGCAGCTTAGGAGGGGATGAAGCTTTCTTT
cdr3_aa: CASSLGGDEAFF

clone_size: -
v_call: TRBV27
d_call: -
j_call: TRBJ2-7
cdr3_nt: TGTGCCAGCAGTTTGGCCTACAGCTCCTACGAGCAGTACTTC
cdr3_aa: CASSLAYSSYEQYF

clone_size: few
v_call: TRBV7-2
d_call: -
j_call: TRBJ2-7
cdr3_nt: TGTGCCAGCAGCTCGACTAGGGGCCCCTACGAGCAGTACTTC
cdr3_aa: CASSSTRGPYEQYF

clone_size: -
v_call: TRBV2
d_call: TRBD1
j_call: TRBJ2-3
cdr3_nt: TGTGCCAGCAGTGACCACCCGGGACAGGTCACAGATACGAAGTATTTT
cdr3_aa: CASSDHPGQVTDTKYF

clone_size: -
v_call: TRBV11-1
d_call: TRBD2
j_call: TRBJ2-3
cdr3_nt: TGTGCCAGCAGCTTAGAGGGACTAGCTCAAGATACGCAGTATTTT
cdr3_aa: CASSLEGLAQDTQYF

clone_size: -
v_call: TRBV6-5
d_call: -
j_call: TRBJ2-1
cdr3_nt: TGTGCCAGCAGCTCCATGACAGCTCCCTCCAATGAGCAGTTCTTC
cdr3_aa: CASSSMTAPSNEQFF

clone_size: -
v_call: TRBV6-6
d_call: -
j_call: TRBJ2-3
cdr3_nt: TGTGCCAGCAGTTACTCCCGCCAAGATACGCAGTATTTT
cdr3_aa: CASSYSRQDTQYF

clone_size: -
v_call: TRBV3-1
d_call: TRBD1
j_call: TRBJ1-2
cdr3_nt: TGTGCCAGCAGCCGAGCGACAGGGGGAAGCTATGGCTACACCTTC
cdr3_aa: CASSRATGGSYGYTF

clone_size: -
v_call: TRBV7-9
d_call: -
j_call: TRBJ2-5
cdr3_nt: TGTGCCAGCAGCCGTGCCGCTACAGATCAAGAGACCCAGTACTTC
cdr3_aa: CASSRAATDQETQYF

clone_size: many
v_call: TRBV6-2/TRBV6-3
d_call: -
j_call: TRBJ2-7
cdr3_nt: TGTGCCAGCAGCTCCGGAGACTCCTACGAGCAGTACTTC
cdr3_aa: CASSSGDSYEQYF

clone_size: -
v_call: TRBV6-2/TRBV6-3
d_call: -
j_call: TRBJ2-1
cdr3_nt: TGTGCCAGCAGCAGATACCAAATAATGAATGAGCAGTTCTTC
cdr3_aa: CASSRYQIMNEQFF

clone_size: -
v_call: TRBV2
d_call: TRBD1
j_call: TRBJ2-1
cdr3_nt: TGTGCCAGCAGTACAGGGGTGGGCTCCTACAATGAGCAGTTCTTC
cdr3_aa: CASSTGVGSYNEQFF

clone_size: -
v_call: TRBV20-1
d_call: -
j_call: TRBJ2-1
cdr3_nt: TGCAGTGCTAGAGACCAGGACACGCCTTACAATGAGCAGTTCTTC
cdr3_aa: CSARDQDTPYNEQFF

clone_size: few
v_call: TRBV6-5
d_call: -
j_call: TRBJ2-5
cdr3_nt: TGTGCCAGCAGTTACTCGAGAGGGTTCGGAGAGACCCAGTACTTC
cdr3_aa: CASSYSRGFGETQYF

clone_size: -
v_call: TRBV9
d_call: TRBD2
j_call: TRBJ2-1
cdr3_nt: TGTGCCAGCAGCGTGCAGTTTAGTGCGGGGGTGGCCTACAGTGAGCAGTTCTTC
cdr3_aa: CASSVQFSAGVAYSEQFF

clone_size: -
v_call: TRBV5-1
d_call: -
j_call: TRBJ2-7
cdr3_nt: TGCGCCAGCAGCCCTTCTTCGATCTACGAGCAGTACTTC
cdr3_aa: CASSPSSIYEQYF

clone_size: -
v_call: TRBV7-9
d_call: -
j_call: TRBJ2-7
cdr3_nt: TGTGCCAGCAGCTTAGGAGGGGTTTCTCACGAGCAGTACTTC
cdr3_aa: CASSLGGVSHEQYF

clone_size: -
v_call: TRBV29-1
d_call: -
j_call: TRBJ2-1
cdr3_nt: TGCAGCGGATGGACCCTCGACGGAAGCTCCTACAATGAGCAGTTCTTC
cdr3_aa: CSGWTLDGSSYNEQFF

clone_size: once
v_call: TRBV11-3
d_call: TRBD1
j_call: TRBJ2-1
cdr3_nt: TGTGCCAGCAGCCAATCATACAGGGGGACCTACAATGAGCAGTTCTTC
cdr3_aa: CASSQSYRGTYNEQFF

clone_size: once
v_call: TRBV9
d_call: TRBD1
j_call: TRBJ2-1
cdr3_nt: TGTGCCAGCAGCGTAGAGGGGGCGTCCAATGAGCAGTTCTTC
cdr3_aa: CASSVEGASNEQFF

clone_size: -
v_call: TRBV28
d_call: -
j_call: TRBJ2-1
cdr3_nt: TGTGCCAGCAGTCCCCCAGAGGAGGAGCAGTTCTTC
cdr3_aa: CASSPPEEEQFF

clone_size: -
v_call: TRBV7-2
d_call: -
j_call: TRBJ2-7
cdr3_nt: TGTGCCAGCAGCACCTCCGTTGAGCAGTACTTC
cdr3_aa: CASSTSVEQYF

clone_size: once
v_call: TRBV5-4
d_call: TRBD2
j_call: TRBJ2-7
cdr3_nt: TGTGCCAGCAGCTTTCCAGGACTAGAAGACTACGAGCAGTACTTC
cdr3_aa: CASSFPGLEDYEQYF

clone_size: -
v_call: TRBV27
d_call: TRBD2
j_call: TRBJ2-1
cdr3_nt: TGTGCCAGCAGTTTACTAGCGGGACCAGACAATGAGCAGTTCTTC
cdr3_aa: CASSLLAGPDNEQFF

clone_size: -
v_call: TRBV29-1
d_call: -
j_call: TRBJ1-1
cdr3_nt: TGCAGCGTTGAAGATGAGACCGAGAACACTGAAGCTTTCTTT
cdr3_aa: CSVEDETENTEAFF

clone_size: -
v_call: TRBV14
d_call: TRBD1
j_call: TRBJ2-7
cdr3_nt: TGTGCCAGCAGCCAAGAAACCGGGACAGACTACGAGCAGTACTTC
cdr3_aa: CASSQETGTDYEQYF

clone_size: -
v_call: TRBV6-5
d_call: TRBD1
j_call: TRBJ2-5
cdr3_nt: TGTGCCAGCAGTGGGTGGGACAGAGAGACCCAGTACTTC
cdr3_aa: CASSGWDRETQYF

clone_size: few
v_call: TRBV20-1
d_call: -
j_call: TRBJ2-3
cdr3_nt: TGCAGTGCCGGGGACGACAGGGGGAGACTAGCGCAGAGCACAGATACGCAGTATTTT
cdr3_aa: CSAGDDRGRLAQSTDTQYF

clone_size: -
v_call: TRBV3-1
d_call: TRBD2
j_call: TRBJ2-7
cdr3_nt: TGTGCCAGCAGCCAAGATTGGGGACTAGCGTCCTACGAGCAGTACTTC
cdr3_aa: CASSQDWGLASYEQYF

clone_size: -
v_call: TRBV25-1
d_call: TRBD1
j_call: TRBJ1-1
cdr3_nt: TGTGCCAGCAGTGCCTCGACAGGGACTGAAGCTTTCTTT
cdr3_aa: CASSASTGTEAFF

clone_size: few
v_call: TRBV12-3/TRBV12-4
d_call: TRBD1
j_call: TRBJ1-6
cdr3_nt: TGTGCCAGCAGTCCAGGGACAGGGTATAATTCACCCCTCCACTTT
cdr3_aa: CASSPGTGYNSPLHF

clone_size: -
v_call: TRBV29-1
d_call: -
j_call: TRBJ2-2
cdr3_nt: TGCAGCGTTCTAGTTACCTCCGGGGAGCTGTTTTTT
cdr3_aa: CSVLVTSGELFF

clone_size: once
v_call: TRBV5-5
d_call: -
j_call: TRBJ2-7
cdr3_nt: TGTGCCAGCAGCTTAATCGTATACGACCTCGAGCAGTACTTC
cdr3_aa: CASSLIVYDLEQYF

clone_size: once
v_call: TRBV20-1
d_call: TRBD2
j_call: TRBJ2-5
cdr3_nt: TGCAGTGCTAGAGATCGGGGGACTAGCGGGAGGGAGACCCAGTACTTC
cdr3_aa: CSARDRGTSGRETQYF

clone_size: -
v_call: TRBV29-1
d_call: TRBD1
j_call: TRBJ1-5
cdr3_nt: TGCAGCGCTGGCGGGACAGGGAATCAGCCCCAGCATTTT
cdr3_aa: CSAGGTGNQPQHF

clone_size: few
v_call: TRBV12-3/TRBV12-4
d_call: TRBD2
j_call: TRBJ2-4
cdr3_nt: TGTGCCAGCACTTTACGTAGCGGGAGAGCCAAAAACATTCAGTACTTC
cdr3_aa: CASTLRSGRAKNIQYF

clone_size: -
v_call: TRBV11-2
d_call: -
j_call: TRBJ2-5
cdr3_nt: TGTGCCAGCAGCTTAATCGGGGACAGCGCCGGGGGTGAGACCCAGTACTTC
cdr3_aa: CASSLIGDSAGGETQYF

clone_size: few
v_call: TRBV20-1
d_call: TRBD2
j_call: TRBJ2-7
cdr3_nt: TGCAGTGCTAGAGGGATACTAGCGGGAGGATCCTACGAGCAGTACTTC
cdr3_aa: CSARGILAGGSYEQYF

clone_size: -
v_call: TRBV4-3
d_call: TRBD2
j_call: TRBJ2-7
cdr3_nt: TGCGCCAGCAGCCCCGAGCGGGGGGGTCCCTACGAGCAGTACTTC
cdr3_aa: CASSPERGGPYEQYF

clone_size: few
v_call: TRBV5-1
d_call: TRBD2
j_call: TRBJ2-3
cdr3_nt: TGCGCCAGCAGCGTAACACCGGGGGGGAGCACAGATACGCAGTATTTT
cdr3_aa: CASSVTPGGSTDTQYF

clone_size: -
v_call: TRBV5-1
d_call: -
j_call: TRBJ1-4
cdr3_nt: TGCGCCAGCAGCCTTACTGAGGAGGGCCGCTTAAATGAAAAACTGTTTTTT
cdr3_aa: CASSLTEEGRLNEKLFF

clone_size: -
v_call: TRBV14
d_call: TRBD2
j_call: TRBJ2-7
cdr3_nt: TGTGCCAGCAGCCCTACCCGGGACTACCACTACGAGCAGTACTTC
cdr3_aa: CASSPTRDYHYEQYF

clone_size: -
v_call: TRBV4-1
d_call: TRBD2
j_call: TRBJ2-1
cdr3_nt: TGCGCCAGCAGCCTCTTAACTAGCGGGAGCGACAATGAGCAGTTCTTC
cdr3_aa: CASSLLTSGSDNEQFF

clone_size: once
v_call: TRBV10-1
d_call: TRBD2
j_call: TRBJ2-1
cdr3_nt: TGCGCCAGCAGTGAGCGGGCTAGCGGGGGCGTCAATGAGCAGTTCTTC
cdr3_aa: CASSERASGGVNEQFF

clone_size: once
v_call: TRBV4-1
d_call: TRBD1
j_call: TRBJ2-1
cdr3_nt: TGCGCCAGCAGCCAAGACACCTTCGACAGGGGGCAGGTGGATGAGCAGTTCTTC
cdr3_aa: CASSQDTFDRGQVDEQFF

clone_size: -
v_call: TRBV28
d_call: -
j_call: TRBJ2-1
cdr3_nt: TGTGCCAGCAGCGATCTATCGGGCGCCTACAATGAGCAGTTCTTC
cdr3_aa: CASSDLSGAYNEQFF

clone_size: -
v_call: TRBV10-3
d_call: -
j_call: TRBJ1-1
cdr3_nt: TGTGCCATCAGTCGCGGGACACCTCATGAAGCTTTCTTT
cdr3_aa: CAISRGTPHEAFF

clone_size: -
v_call: TRBV18
d_call: -
j_call: TRBJ1-2
cdr3_nt: TGTGCCAGCTCACCAAACGCAGACAGGCACTTCTATGGCTACACCTTC
cdr3_aa: CASSPNADRHFYGYTF

clone_size: -
v_call: TRBV6-1
d_call: -
j_call: TRBJ1-2
cdr3_nt: TGTGCCAGCAGTGACGGGCCGGGCTATGGCTACACCTTC
cdr3_aa: CASSDGPGYGYTF

clone_size: -
v_call: TRBV12-3/TRBV12-4
d_call: TRBD2
j_call: TRBJ2-1
cdr3_nt: TGTGCCAGCAGTGGGACTAGCGGGACCCAGTTCTTC
cdr3_aa: CASSGTSGTQFF

clone_size: -
v_call: TRBV6-5
d_call: TRBD1
j_call: TRBJ2-5
cdr3_nt: TGTGCCAGCCCGGGACAGGGGCATGTAGAGACCCAGTACTTC
cdr3_aa: CASPGQGHVETQYF

clone_size: -
v_call: TRBV15
d_call: -
j_call: TRBJ2-7
cdr3_nt: TGTGCCACCAGCAGCCCCGGAAACTCCTACGAGCAGTACTTC
cdr3_aa: CATSSPGNSYEQYF

clone_size: once
v_call: TRBV6-6
d_call: -
j_call: TRBJ2-6
cdr3_nt: TGTGCCAGCACCAGAGCCCTCTCTGGGGCCAACGTCCTGACTTTC
cdr3_aa: CASTRALSGANVLTF

clone_size: -
v_call: TRBV7-8
d_call: -
j_call: TRBJ2-3
cdr3_nt: TGTGCCAGCAGCCCTAGCCTACCGACAAGCGGCACAGATACGCAGTATTTT
cdr3_aa: CASSPSLPTSGTDTQYF

clone_size: -
v_call: TRBV21-1
d_call: -
j_call: TRBJ2-5
cdr3_nt: TGTGCCAGCAGTCCCGGGACAGGTCGATTGGAGCAGTACTTC
cdr3_aa: CASSPGTGRLEQYF

clone_size: -
v_call: TRBV28
d_call: -
j_call: TRBJ2-7
cdr3_nt: TGTGCCAGCAGAGGGTTCGGGAACGAGCAGTACTTC
cdr3_aa: CASRGFGNEQYF

clone_size: -
v_call: TRBV28
d_call: -
j_call: TRBJ1-2
cdr3_nt: TGTGCCAGCAGTTTTCTGGGAACCCCTTATGGCTACACCTTC
cdr3_aa: CASSFLGTPYGYTF

clone_size: -
v_call: TRBV4-1
d_call: -
j_call: TRBJ1-5
cdr3_nt: TGCGCCAGCAGCCCTATATGGGGTGGCGATCAGCCCCAGCATTTT
cdr3_aa: CASSPIWGGDQPQHF

clone_size: -
v_call: TRBV29-1
d_call: TRBD1
j_call: TRBJ1-2
cdr3_nt: TGCAGCGTCGGAGGAATCCTCAGACAGGGTGGCTACACCTTC
cdr3_aa: CSVGGILRQGGYTF